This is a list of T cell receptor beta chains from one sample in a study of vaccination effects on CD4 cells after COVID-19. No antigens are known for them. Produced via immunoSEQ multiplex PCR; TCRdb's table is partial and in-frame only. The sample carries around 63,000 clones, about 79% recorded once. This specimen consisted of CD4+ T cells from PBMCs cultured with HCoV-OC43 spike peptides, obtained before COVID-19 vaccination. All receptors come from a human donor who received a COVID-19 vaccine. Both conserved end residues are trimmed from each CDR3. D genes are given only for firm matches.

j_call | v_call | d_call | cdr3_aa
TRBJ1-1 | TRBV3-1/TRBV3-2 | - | ASSPSPGNTEAF
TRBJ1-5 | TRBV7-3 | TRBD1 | ASSRTGGDQPQH
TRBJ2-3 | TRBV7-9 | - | ASSLATGGVTQY
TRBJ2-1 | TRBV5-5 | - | ASSLEIALAYEQF
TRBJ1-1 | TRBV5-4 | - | ASSFRERAEAF
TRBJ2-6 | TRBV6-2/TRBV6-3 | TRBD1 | ASSFTGTGGPGANVLT
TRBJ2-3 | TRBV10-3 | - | AISAASTDTQY
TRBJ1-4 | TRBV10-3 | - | AISPGIFNEKLF
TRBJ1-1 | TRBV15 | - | ATSRVNTEAF
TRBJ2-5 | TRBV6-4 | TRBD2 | ASSELAGATQY